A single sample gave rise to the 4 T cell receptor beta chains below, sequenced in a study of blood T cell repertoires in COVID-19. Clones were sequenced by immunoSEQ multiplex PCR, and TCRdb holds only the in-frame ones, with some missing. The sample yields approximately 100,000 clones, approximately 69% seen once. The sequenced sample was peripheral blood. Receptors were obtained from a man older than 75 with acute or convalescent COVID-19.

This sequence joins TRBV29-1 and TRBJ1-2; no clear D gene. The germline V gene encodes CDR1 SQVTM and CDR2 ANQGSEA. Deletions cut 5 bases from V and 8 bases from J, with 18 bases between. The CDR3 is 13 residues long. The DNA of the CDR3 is TGCAGCGTTTCAGATTTGCGGCGAGGAGGCTACACCTTC. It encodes CSVSDLRRGGYTF.

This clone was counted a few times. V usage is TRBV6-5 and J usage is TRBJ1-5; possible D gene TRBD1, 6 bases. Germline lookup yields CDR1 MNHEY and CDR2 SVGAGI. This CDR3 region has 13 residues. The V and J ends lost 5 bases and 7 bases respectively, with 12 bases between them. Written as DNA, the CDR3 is TGTGCCAGCAGTACCACAGGGTCGCAGCCCCAGCATTTT. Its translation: CASSTTGSQPQHF.

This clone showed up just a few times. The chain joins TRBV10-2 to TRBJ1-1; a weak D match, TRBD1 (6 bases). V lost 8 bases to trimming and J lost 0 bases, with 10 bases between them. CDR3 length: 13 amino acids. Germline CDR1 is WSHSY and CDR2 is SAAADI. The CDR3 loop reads CASRGQLNTEAFF. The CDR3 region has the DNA TGCGCCAGCCGAGGACAGTTGAACACTGAAGCTTTCTTT.

CDR3 amino acids: CASSYTPTRGSSYEQYF. CDR3 DNA: TGTGCCAGCAGTTACACACCCACACGCGGGAGCTCCTACGAGCAGTACTTC. The chain links TRBV6-2 or TRBV6-3 to TRBJ2-7; 7 bases align to TRBD2. The CDR3 consists of 17 residues. The trim removed 2 bases at V and 0 bases at J, leaving 10 bases unmatched. Looked up from germline, CDR1 is MNHEY and CDR2 is SVGEGT.